This T cell receptor beta chain was captured in a study of neurological immune-mediated disorders. The study's findings and limits: The absence of any CDR3 amino acid sequence shared by expanded clones across subjects suggests that repertoires were private in all groups.

The unsorted libraries were generated from a total of 2 million PBMCs, which had been stored in RNAlater at -80 C. The cDNA was produced through 5'RACE with 10-nucleotide random UMIs. TCRdb re-derived calls from the 5' RACE reads in MiXCR, one entry per CDR3 protein. The sample carries nearly 45,000 distinct CDR3 sequences, more than 9.5% recorded once. This clonotype was observed many times. Its target is unknown. The CDR3 is made up of 15 amino acids. Germline CDR1 and CDR2: KGHSH and LQKENI. V dropped 2 bases and J dropped 3 bases, with 11 bases sitting between them. The TCR sequence derives from a female donor in good health. Sequenced input: PBMCs. The chain employs TRBV18 and TRBJ1-5, with D possibly being TRBD1 (6 bases). CDR3 bases: TGTGCCAGCTCACCAACACAGGGAGTCAATCAGCCCCAGCATTTT. This translates into CASSPTQGVNQPQHF.